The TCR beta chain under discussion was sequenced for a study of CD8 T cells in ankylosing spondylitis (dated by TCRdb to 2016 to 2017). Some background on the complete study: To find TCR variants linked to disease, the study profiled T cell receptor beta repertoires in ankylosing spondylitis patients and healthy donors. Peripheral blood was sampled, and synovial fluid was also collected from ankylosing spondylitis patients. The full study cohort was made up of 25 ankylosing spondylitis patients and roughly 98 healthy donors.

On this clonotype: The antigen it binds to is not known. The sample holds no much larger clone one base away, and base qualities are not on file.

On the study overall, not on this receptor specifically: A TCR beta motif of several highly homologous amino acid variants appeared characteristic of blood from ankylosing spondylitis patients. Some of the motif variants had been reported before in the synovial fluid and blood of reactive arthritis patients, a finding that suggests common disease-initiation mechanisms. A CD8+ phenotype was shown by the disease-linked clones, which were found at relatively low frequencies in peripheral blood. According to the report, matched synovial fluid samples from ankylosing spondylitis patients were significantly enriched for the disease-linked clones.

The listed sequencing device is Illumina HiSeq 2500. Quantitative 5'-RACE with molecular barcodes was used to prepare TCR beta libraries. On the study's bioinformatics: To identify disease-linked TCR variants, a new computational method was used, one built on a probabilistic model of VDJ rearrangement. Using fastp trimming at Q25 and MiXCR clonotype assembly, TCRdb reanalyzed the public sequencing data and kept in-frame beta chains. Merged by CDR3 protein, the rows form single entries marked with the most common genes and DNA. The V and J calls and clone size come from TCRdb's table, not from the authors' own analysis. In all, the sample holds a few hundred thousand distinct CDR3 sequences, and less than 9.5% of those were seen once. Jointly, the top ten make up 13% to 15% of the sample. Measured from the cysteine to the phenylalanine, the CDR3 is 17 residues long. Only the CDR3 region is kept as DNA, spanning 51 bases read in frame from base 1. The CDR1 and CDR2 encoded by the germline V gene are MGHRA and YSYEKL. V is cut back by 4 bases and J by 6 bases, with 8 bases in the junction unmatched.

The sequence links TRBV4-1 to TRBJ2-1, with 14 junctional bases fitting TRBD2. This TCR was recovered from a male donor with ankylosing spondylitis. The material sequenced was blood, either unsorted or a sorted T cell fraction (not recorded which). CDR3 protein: CASSPGLAGVMGNEQFF. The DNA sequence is TGCGCCAGCAGCCCGGGACTAGCGGGAGTCATGGGCAATGAGCAGTTCTTC.